A single sample gave rise to the 3 T cell receptor beta chains below, sequenced in a study of blood T cell repertoires in COVID-19. The table came from immunoSEQ multiplex PCR; TCRdb's copy has only in-frame clones and leaves some out. The data show about 33,000 clones, roughly 88% seen once. Sequenced: peripheral blood. These TCRs come from a human donor in a cohort sampled during active COVID-19.

A note on this clone: Relative to the germline gene, one junction end is altered; a read error may explain this. This chain links TRBV6-4 with TRBJ2-1, with 12 bases fitting TRBD2. The germline CDR1 and CDR2 sequences are MRHNA and SNTAGT. CDR3 length: 16 residues. The CDR3 loop reads CASSDYGTSGYNEQFF. CDR3 DNA sequence: TGTGCCAGCAGCGACTACGGGACTAGCGGGTACAATGAGCAGTTCTTC.

This chain joins TRBV6-5 and TRBJ1-5; D remains ambiguous. Germline V gene data show CDR1 as MNHEY and CDR2 as SVGAGI. Trimming took off 0 bases at V and 6 bases at J, with 12 bases between the two ends. The CDR3 spans 15 residues. The CDR3 DNA sequence: TGTGCCAGCAGTTACTCCGGCGGGTTAGGTCAGCCCCAGCATTTT. Encoded protein: CASSYSGGLGQPQHF.

This chain links TRBV10-3 with TRBJ2-1; tentative D call: TRBD2 (6 bases). With 5 bases removed from V and 7 bases from J, the gap between germline ends came to 12 bases. The V gene's germline CDR1 is ENHRY and CDR2 SYGVKD. The CDR3 sequence is 13 residues long. For the CDR3, the DNA is TGTGCCATCAGTTCAAGGGCGGGAAATGAGCAGTTCTTC. Protein sequence: CAISSRAGNEQFF.